The present T cell receptor beta chain was sequenced within a study of CD4+ T cells in melanoma. Assay: immunoSEQ multiplex PCR; the TCRdb copy retains only in-frame clones and omits some. The repertoire holds over 130,000 clones, with 85% to 95% as singletons. A note on this clone: Antigen unknown.

Study-wide findings and caveats: In melanoma, neoantigen-specific CD4+ T cells reportedly differed in differentiation state. A reported correlation linked neoantigen-specific CD4+ T cells to CD8+, macrophage and B cell function.

V shed 6 bases, J shed 5 bases, and the junction held 11 bases outside the gene matches. The CDR3 has 16 residues. CDR1 is SNHLY, CDR2 FYNNEI, per germline. The V gene is TRBV2, the J gene TRBJ2-2; 8 bases align to TRBD1. This TCR derives from a human donor with melanoma. CDR3 DNA: TGTGCCAGCAGGGAAAGGACAGGGCGTCGGACCGGGGAGCTGTTTTTT. Translating it yields CASRERTGRRTGELFF.